This T cell receptor beta chain was retrieved from a study of control samples from healthy donors and cancer patients. TCRdb's table, derived via immunoSEQ multiplex PCR, lists solely in-frame clones and lacks some. The sample yields roughly 120,000 clones, approximately 94% seen once. The receptor was derived from a man over 45 with head and neck cancer. Sequenced input: PBMCs.

CDR3 nucleotides: TGTGCCAGCAGTGAAGGGGAGGGGGTCTACGAGCAGTACTTC. Protein sequence: CASSEGEGVYEQYF. V gene TRBV6-1 combines with J gene TRBJ2-7; D perhaps matches TRBD2 (7 bases). This CDR3 is built from 14 residues. CDR1 MNHNS and CDR2 SASEGT come from the germline V gene. The germline V and J ends were trimmed by 1 base and 3 bases, with 10 bases remaining between them.